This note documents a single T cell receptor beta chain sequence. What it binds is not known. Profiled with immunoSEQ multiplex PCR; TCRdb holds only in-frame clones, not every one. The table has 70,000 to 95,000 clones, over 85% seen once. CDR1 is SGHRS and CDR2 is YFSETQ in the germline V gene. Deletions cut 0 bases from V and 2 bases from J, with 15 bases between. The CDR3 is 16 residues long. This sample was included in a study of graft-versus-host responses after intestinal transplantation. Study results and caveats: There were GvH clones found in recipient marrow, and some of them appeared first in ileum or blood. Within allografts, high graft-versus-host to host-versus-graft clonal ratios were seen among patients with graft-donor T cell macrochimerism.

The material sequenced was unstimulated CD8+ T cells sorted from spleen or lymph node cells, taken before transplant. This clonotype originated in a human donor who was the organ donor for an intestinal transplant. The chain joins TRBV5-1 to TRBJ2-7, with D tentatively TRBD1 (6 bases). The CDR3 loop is CASSLVGGQAPYEQYF. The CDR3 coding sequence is TGCGCCAGCAGCTTGGTTGGGGGCCAGGCTCCCTACGAGCAGTACTTC.